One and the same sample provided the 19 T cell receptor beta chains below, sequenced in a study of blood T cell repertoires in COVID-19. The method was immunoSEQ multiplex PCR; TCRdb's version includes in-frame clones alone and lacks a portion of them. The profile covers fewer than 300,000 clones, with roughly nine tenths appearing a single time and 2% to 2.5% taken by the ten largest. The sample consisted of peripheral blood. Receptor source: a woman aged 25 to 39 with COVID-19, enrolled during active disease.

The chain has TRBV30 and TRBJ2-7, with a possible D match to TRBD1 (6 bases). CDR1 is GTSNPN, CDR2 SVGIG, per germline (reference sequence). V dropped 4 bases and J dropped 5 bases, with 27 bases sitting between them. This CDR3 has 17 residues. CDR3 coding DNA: TGTGCCTGGAAATTTGGAACAGGGAGTACTAGTACCCACGAGCAGTACTTC. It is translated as CAWKFGTGSTSTHEQYF.

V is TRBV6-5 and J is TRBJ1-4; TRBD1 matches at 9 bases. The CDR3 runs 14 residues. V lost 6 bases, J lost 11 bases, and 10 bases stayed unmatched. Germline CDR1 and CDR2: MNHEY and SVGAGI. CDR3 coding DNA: TGTGCCAGCAGGCCCGGGACAGGGAGTCTGAAACTGTTTTTT. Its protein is CASRPGTGSLKLFF.

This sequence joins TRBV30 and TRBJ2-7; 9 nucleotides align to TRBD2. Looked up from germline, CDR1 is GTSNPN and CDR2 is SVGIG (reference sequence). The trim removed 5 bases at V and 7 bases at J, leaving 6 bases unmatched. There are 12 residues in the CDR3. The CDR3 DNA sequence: TGTGCCTGGGGGGGGCTAGCGGGAGAGCAGTACTTC. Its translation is CAWGGLAGEQYF.

This CDR3 reads CASSFNSGNEKLFF. The CDR3 DNA reads TGTGCCAGCAGTTTTAACAGCGGGAATGAAAAACTGTTTTTT. The chain links TRBV27 to TRBJ1-4, with D unclear. The V and J ends lost 3 bases and 5 bases respectively, with 10 bases between them. Germline CDR1 MNHEY, CDR2 SMNVEV (reference sequence). The CDR3 is made up of 14 amino acids.

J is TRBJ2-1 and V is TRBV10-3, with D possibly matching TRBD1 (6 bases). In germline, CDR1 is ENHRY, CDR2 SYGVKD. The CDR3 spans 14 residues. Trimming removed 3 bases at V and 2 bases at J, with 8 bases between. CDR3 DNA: TGTGCCATCAGTGAACAGGGACCCTACAATGAGCAGTTCTTC. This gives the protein CAISEQGPYNEQFF.

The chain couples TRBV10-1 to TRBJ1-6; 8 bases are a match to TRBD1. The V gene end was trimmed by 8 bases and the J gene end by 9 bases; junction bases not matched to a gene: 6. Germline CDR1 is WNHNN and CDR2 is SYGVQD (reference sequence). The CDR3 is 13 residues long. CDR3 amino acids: CASGDRGFSPLHF. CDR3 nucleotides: TGCGCCAGCGGAGACAGGGGTTTTTCACCCCTCCACTTT.

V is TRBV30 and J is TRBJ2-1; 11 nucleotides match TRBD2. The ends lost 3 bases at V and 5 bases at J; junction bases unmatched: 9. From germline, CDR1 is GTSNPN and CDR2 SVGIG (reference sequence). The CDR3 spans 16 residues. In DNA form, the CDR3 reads TGTGCCTGGAGCGGGGGAATAGCGGGAGGGGACAATGAGCAGTTCTTC. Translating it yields CAWSGGIAGGDNEQFF.

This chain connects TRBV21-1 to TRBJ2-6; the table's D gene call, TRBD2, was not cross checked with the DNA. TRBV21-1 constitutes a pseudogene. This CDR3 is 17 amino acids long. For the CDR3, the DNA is TGTGCCAGCATGGGAGAAGGGAAGGGCCCTGGGGCCAACGTCCTGACTTTC. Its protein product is CASMGEGKGPGANVLTF.

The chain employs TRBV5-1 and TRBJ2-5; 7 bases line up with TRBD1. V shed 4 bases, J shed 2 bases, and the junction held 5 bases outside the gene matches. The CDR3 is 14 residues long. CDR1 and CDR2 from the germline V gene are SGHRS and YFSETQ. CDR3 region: CASSQPGQQETQYF. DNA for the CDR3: TGCGCCAGCAGCCAACCGGGACAGCAAGAGACCCAGTACTTC.

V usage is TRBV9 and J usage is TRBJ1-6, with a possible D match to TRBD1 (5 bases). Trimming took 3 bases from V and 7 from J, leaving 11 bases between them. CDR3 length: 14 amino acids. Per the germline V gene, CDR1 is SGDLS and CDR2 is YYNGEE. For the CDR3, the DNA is TGTGCCAGCAGCGAGTGGGGGGTGAATTCACCCCTCCACTTT. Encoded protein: CASSEWGVNSPLHF.

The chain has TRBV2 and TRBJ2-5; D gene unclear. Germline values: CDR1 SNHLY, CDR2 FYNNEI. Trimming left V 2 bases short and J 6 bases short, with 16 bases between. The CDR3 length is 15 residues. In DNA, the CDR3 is TGTGCCAGCAGTGAAAGGTTCGGAGAAGGCAAGACCCAGTACTTC. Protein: CASSERFGEGKTQYF. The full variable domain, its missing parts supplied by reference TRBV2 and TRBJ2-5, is EPEVTQTPSHQVTQMGQEVILRCVPISNHLYFYWYRQILGQKVEFLVSFYNNEISEKSEIFDDQFSVERPDGSNFTLKIRSTKLEDSAMYFCASSERFGEGKTQYFGPGTRLLVL.

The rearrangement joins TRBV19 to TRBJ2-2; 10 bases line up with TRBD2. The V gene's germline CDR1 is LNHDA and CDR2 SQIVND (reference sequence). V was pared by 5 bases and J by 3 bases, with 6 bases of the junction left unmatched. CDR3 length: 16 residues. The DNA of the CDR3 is TGTGCCAGTAGTCCACTCGGGACTAGCGACACCGGGGAGCTGTTTTTT. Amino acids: CASSPLGTSDTGELFF.

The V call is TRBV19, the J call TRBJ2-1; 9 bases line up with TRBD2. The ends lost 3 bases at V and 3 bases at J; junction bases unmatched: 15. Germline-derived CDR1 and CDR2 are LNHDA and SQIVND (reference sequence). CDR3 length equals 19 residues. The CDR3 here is CASSMKGTGSGSGYNEQFF. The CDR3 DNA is TGTGCCAGTAGTATGAAGGGGACGGGTAGCGGGAGCGGCTACAATGAGCAGTTCTTC. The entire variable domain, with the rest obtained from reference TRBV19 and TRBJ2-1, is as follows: DGGITQSPKYLFRKEGQNVTLSCEQNLNHDAMYWYRQDPGQGLRLIYYSQIVNDFQKGDIAEGYSVSREKKESFPLTVTSAQKNPTAFYLCASSMKGTGSGSGYNEQFFGPGTRLTVL.

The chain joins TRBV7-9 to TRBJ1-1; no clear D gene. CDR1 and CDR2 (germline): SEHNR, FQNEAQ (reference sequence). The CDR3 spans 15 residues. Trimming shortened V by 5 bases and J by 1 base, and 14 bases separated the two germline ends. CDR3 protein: CASSLPTTGNTEAFF. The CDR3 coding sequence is TGTGCCAGCAGCCTCCCCACCACTGGGAACACTGAAGCTTTCTTT.

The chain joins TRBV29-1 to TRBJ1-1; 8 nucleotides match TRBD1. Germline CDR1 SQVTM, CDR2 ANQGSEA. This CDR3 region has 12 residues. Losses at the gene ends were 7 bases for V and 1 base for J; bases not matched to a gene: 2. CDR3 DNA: TGCAGCGCGCAGGGGGCGAACACTGAAGCTTTCTTT. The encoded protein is CSAQGANTEAFF.

This CDR3 reads CATSREGGRITEAFF. CDR3 DNA sequence: TGTGCCACCAGCAGAGAAGGGGGCAGGATCACTGAAGCTTTCTTT. V is TRBV15 and J is TRBJ1-1; 7 bases line up with TRBD1. Germline loops: CDR1 LNHNV, CDR2 YYDKDF (reference sequence). The CDR3 covers 15 residues. V lost 0 bases to trimming and J lost 4 bases; unmatched junction nucleotides: 5.

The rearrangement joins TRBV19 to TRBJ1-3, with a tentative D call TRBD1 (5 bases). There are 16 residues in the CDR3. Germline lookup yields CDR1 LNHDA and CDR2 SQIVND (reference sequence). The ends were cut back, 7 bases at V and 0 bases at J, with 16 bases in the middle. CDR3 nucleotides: TGTGCCAGTAAGGGAATGCGGGACCTCTCTGGAAACACCATATATTTT. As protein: CASKGMRDLSGNTIYF.

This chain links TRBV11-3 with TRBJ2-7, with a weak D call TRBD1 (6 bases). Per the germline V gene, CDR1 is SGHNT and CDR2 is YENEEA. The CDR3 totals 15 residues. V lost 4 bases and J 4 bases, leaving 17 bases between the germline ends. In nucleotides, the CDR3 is TGTGCCAGCAGCTCCCCAAGTTTTGACAGGTACGAGCAGTACTTC. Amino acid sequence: CASSSPSFDRYEQYF.

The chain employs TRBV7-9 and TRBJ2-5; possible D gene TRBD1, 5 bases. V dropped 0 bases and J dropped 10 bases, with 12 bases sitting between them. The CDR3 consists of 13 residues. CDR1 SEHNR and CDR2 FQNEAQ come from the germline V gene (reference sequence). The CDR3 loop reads CASSLAWGRGQYF. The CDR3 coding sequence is TGTGCCAGCAGCTTAGCCTGGGGTAGGGGCCAGTACTTC.